This TCR beta chain was retrieved from a study of T cell repertoires in cytomegalovirus infection. Study-level background: Matching HLA type, along with CMV infection, was indicated by public TCR beta signatures.

This clonotype was seen more than once but under ten times. The target antigen is unknown. TCRdb re-called the reads through MiXCR, storing one row per CDR3 protein. The table shows about 360,000 distinct CDR3 sequences, with 15% to 20% occurring only once. Whole-study findings and limits: Across the ex vivo response, the dominant clonotypes were HLA-C-restricted CMV-specific TCR beta clonotypes.

V dropped 1 base and J dropped 4 bases, with 16 bases sitting between them. Germline V gene data show CDR1 as ENHRY and CDR2 as SYGVKD. The CDR3 spans 16 residues. Input material: PBMCs. The receptor's source is a human donor in good health (CMV status not recorded). Some clones in this sample may be carry-over from other donors' samples. The chain carries TRBV10-3 and TRBJ1-1, with D unclear. This CDR3 is CAISEWLRREVTEAFF. In nucleotides, the CDR3 is TGTGCCATCAGTGAGTGGTTGCGGAGGGAGGTCACTGAAGCTTTCTTT.